This TCR beta chain was sequenced during a study of T-cell reconstitution after alpha-beta-depleted transplantation in children. This clonotype was observed at least ten times. The V end was cut by 8 bases, the J end by 2 bases, with 14 bases between. The CDR3 runs 14 residues. The germline gives CDR1 MNHNS, CDR2 SASEGT. Construction of the TCRbeta library involved unique molecular identifiers. In TCRdb, the PCR reads were re-called with MiXCR into one record per CDR3 protein. The sample lists approximately 250,000 distinct CDR3 sequences, 9.7% occurring once. The TCR originated in a human donor who donated a stem cell graft to a child with SCID. The chain couples TRBV6-1 to TRBJ2-3, with D perhaps TRBD2 (6 bases). The sequencing used PBMCs from the stem cell graft donor, collected from the stem cell graft. The CDR3 DNA reads TGTGCCAGCGAGGCGGCGGGAATCACAGATACGCAGTATTTT. It specifies CASEAAGITDTQYF.